This TCR beta chain comes out of a study of response to subunit inactivated influenza vaccine. Findings and limits, study-wide: Every seasonal influenza vaccination brings in few new T cells, the authors suggested.

TCRdb re-called the RT-PCR reads through MiXCR, storing one row per CDR3 protein. The sample lists about 650,000 distinct CDR3 sequences, less than 15% seen once, with 7.5% to 8% in the top ten. Germline assignment: CDR1 MNHNS and CDR2 SASEGT. The CDR3 runs to 14 residues. V dropped 6 bases and J dropped 7 bases, with 13 bases sitting between them. Many counts were recorded for this clonotype. The antigen is not known. The sample was PBMCs from blood, taken roughly 15 days before vaccination. The chain carries TRBV6-1 and TRBJ1-6, with D perhaps matching TRBD1 (6 bases). The sequence came from a man aged 50 to 60 who received an inactivated influenza vaccine. CDR3 region: CASSGQIQNSPLHF. CDR3 DNA sequence: TGTGCCAGCAGCGGACAGATACAAAATTCACCCCTCCACTTT.